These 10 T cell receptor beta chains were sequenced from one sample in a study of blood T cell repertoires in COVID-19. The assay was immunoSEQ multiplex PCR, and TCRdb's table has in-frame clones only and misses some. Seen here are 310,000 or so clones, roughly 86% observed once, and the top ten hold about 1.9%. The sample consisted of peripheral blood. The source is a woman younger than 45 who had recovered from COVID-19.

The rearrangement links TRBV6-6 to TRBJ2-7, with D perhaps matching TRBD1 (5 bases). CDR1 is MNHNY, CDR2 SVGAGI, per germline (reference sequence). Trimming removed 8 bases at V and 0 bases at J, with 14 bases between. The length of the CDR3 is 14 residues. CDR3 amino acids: CASRQGDSSYEQYF. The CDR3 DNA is TGTGCCAGCCGTCAAGGAGACAGCTCCTACGAGCAGTACTTC.

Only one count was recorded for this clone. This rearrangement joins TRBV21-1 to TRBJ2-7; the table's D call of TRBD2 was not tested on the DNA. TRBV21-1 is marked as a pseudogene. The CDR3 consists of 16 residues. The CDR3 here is CASSKVGLANSYEQYF. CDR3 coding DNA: TGTGCCAGCAGCAAAGTAGGACTAGCCAACTCCTACGAGCAGTACTTC.

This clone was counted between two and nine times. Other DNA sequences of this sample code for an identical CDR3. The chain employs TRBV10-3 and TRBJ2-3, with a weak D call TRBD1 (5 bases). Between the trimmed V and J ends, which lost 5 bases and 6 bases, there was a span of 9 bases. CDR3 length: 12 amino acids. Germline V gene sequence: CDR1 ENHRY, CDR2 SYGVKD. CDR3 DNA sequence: TGTGCCATCAGTTTAGGGGTGGATACGCAGTATTTT. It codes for CAISLGVDTQYF.

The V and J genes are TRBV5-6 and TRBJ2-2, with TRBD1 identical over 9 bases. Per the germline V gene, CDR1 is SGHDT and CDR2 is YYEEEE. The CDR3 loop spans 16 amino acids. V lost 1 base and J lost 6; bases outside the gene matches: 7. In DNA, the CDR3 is TGTGCCAGCAGCTTGACCGGGACAGGGTCGGCCGGGGAGCTGTTTTTT. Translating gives CASSLTGTGSAGELFF.

The CDR3 nucleotides read TGTGCCAGCAGGGAATTTCAGGGGGAAGGCTATGGCTACACCTTC. Translation: CASREFQGEGYGYTF. The genes are TRBV2 and TRBJ1-2; TRBD1 aligns across 7 bases. The germline CDR1 and CDR2 sequences are SNHLY and FYNNEI. The J segment lost 4 bases and the V segment lost 6 bases, leaving 11 bases of the junction unmatched. CDR3 length equals 15 residues.

As DNA, the CDR3 is TGTGCCAGCAGACTAGCGGGGGCCTACGAGCAGTACTTC. Protein sequence: CASRLAGAYEQYF. The J gene is TRBJ2-7, the V gene TRBV6-5; 11 nucleotides match TRBD2. Germline trimming cut 6 bases from V and 2 bases from J; bases unmatched to any gene: 0. CDR3 length: 13 residues. Germline V CDR1 and CDR2: MNHEY, SVGAGI.

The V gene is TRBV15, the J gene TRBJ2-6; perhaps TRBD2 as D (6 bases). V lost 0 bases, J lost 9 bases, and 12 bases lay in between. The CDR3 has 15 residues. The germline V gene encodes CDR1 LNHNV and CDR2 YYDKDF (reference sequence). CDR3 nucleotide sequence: TGTGCCACCAGCAGAGAGCCCGGGGGTGTCAACGTCCTGACTTTC. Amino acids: CATSREPGGVNVLTF.

CDR3: CASSLQGQGNYGYTF. DNA of the CDR3: TGTGCCAGCAGCTTACAGGGACAGGGAAACTATGGCTACACCTTC. The chain couples TRBV7-2 to TRBJ1-2, with 9 bases identical to TRBD1. There are 15 residues in the CDR3. The V gene end was trimmed by 2 bases and the J gene end by 2 bases; junction bases not matched to a gene: 3. The V gene's germline CDR1 is SGHTA and CDR2 FQGNSA. The full variable domain, with the rest looked up from reference TRBV7-2 and TRBJ1-2, is GAGVSQSPSNKVTEKGKDVELRCDPISGHTALYWYRQSLGQGLEFLIYFQGNSAPDKSGLPSDRFSAERTGGSVSTLTIQRTQQEDSAVYLCASSLQGQGNYGYTFGSGTRLTVV.

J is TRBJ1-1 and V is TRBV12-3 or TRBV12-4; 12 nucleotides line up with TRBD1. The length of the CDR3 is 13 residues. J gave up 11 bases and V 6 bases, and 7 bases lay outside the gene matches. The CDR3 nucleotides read TGTGCCAGCAGCGGGACAGGGGGCTGGCGGGCTTTCTTT. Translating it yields CASSGTGGWRAFF.

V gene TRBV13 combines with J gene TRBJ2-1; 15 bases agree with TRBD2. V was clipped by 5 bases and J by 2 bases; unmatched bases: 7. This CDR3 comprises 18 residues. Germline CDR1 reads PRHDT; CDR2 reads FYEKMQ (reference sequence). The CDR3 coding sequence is TGTGCCAGCAGCCCCGGGACTAGCGGGAGGAACCCCTACAATGAGCAGTTCTTC. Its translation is CASSPGTSGRNPYNEQFF.